This TCR beta chain derives from a study of graft-versus-host responses after intestinal transplantation. Turning to the study itself: For two to four years after anti-thymocyte globulin induction, all recipients took tacrolimus and steroids.

The study, taken as a whole, reports: Recipient marrow harbored GvH clones, some of which surfaced first in ileum or blood. HvG clone declines early post-transplant were associated with peak circulating GvH levels. Elevated graft-versus-host to host-versus-graft clonal ratios in allografts were recorded for patients with graft-donor T cell macrochimerism.

CDR3 length: 13 amino acids. V gave up 1 base and J gave up 5 bases, with 11 bases separating them. Germline CDR1 and CDR2: SQVTM and ANQGSEA. Concerning this clone itself: The antigen is not known.

Produced via immunoSEQ multiplex PCR; TCRdb's table is partial and in-frame only. The table lists 89,000 or so clones, around 84% of them singletons. The chain carries TRBV29-1 and TRBJ2-5, with a weak D call TRBD2 (6 bases). This material consisted of unstimulated CD4+ T cells sorted from spleen or lymph node cells, taken before intestinal transplant. The receptor was derived from a human donor who received an intestinal transplant. This chain's CDR3 is CSVEGAGFETQYF. In DNA form, the CDR3 reads TGCAGCGTTGAAGGAGCGGGCTTCGAGACCCAGTACTTC.